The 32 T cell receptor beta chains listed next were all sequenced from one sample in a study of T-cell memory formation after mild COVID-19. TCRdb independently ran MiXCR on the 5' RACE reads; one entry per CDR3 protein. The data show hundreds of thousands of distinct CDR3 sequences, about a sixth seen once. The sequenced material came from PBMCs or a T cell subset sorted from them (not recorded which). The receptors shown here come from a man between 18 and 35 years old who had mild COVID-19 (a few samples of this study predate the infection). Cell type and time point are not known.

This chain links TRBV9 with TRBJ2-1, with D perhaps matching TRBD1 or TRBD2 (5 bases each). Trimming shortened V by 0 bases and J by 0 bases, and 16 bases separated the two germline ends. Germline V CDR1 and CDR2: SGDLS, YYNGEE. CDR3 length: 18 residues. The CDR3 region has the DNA TGTGCCAGCAGCGTAGGAGGGGTGGGGGTCAGCTCCTACAATGAGCAGTTCTTC. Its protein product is CASSVGGVGVSSYNEQFF.

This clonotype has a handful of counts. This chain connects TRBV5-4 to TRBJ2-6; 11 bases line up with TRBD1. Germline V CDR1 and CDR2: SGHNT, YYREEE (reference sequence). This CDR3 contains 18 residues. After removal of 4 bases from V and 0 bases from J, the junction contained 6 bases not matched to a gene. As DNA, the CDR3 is TGTGCCAGCAGCCGCCGGACAGGGGGCTCCTCTGGGGCCAACGTCCTGACTTTC. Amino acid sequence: CASSRRTGGSSGANVLTF.

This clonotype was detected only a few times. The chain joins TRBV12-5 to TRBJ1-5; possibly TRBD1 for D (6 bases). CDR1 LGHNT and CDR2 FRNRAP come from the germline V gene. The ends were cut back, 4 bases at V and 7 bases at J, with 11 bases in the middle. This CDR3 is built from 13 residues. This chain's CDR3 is CASGWDKAQPQHF. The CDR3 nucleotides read TGTGCTAGTGGTTGGGACAAGGCCCAGCCCCAGCATTTT.

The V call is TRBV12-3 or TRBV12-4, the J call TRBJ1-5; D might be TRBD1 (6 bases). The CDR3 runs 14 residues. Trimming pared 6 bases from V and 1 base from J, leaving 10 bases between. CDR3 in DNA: TGTGCCAGCAGCCCAGACAGGAGCAATCAGCCCCAGCATTTT. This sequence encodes CASSPDRSNQPQHF.

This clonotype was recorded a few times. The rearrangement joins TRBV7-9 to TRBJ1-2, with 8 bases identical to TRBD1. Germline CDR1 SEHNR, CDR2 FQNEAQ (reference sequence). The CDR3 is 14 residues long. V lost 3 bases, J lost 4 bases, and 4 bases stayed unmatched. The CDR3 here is CASSFETGGYGYTF. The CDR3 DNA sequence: TGTGCCAGCAGCTTCGAAACAGGGGGCTATGGCTACACCTTC. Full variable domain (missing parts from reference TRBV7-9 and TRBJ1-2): DTGVSQNPRHKITKRGQNVTFRCDPISEHNRLYWYRQTLGQGPEFLTYFQNEAQLEKSRLLSDRFSAERPKGSFSTLEIQRTEQGDSAMYLCASSFETGGYGYTFGSGTRLTVV.

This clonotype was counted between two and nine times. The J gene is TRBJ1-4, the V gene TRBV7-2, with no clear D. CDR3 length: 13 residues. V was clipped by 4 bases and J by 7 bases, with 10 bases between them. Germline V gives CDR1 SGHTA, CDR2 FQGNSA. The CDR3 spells CASSSSLSEKLFF. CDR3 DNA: TGTGCCAGCAGCTCCTCGTTGTCTGAAAAACTGTTTTTT.

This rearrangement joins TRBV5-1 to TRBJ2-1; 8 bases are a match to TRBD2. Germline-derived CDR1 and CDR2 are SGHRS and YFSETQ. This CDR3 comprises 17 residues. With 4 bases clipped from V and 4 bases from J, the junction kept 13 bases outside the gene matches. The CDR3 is CASSLRGLAGIYNEQFF. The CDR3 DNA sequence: TGCGCCAGCAGCCTTCGGGGCCTAGCGGGTATTTACAATGAGCAGTTCTTC.

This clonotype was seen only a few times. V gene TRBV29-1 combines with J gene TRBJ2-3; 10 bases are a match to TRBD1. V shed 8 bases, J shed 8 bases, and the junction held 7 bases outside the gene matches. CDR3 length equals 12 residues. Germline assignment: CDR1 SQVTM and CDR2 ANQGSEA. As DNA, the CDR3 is TGCAGCTTAGGACAGGGGGGGCTTACGCAGTATTTT. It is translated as CSLGQGGLTQYF.

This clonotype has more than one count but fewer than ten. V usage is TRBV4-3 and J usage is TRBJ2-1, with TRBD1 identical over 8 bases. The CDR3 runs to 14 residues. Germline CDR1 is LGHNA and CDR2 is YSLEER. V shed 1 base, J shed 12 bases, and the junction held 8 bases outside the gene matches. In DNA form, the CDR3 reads TGCGCCAGCAGCCAAGGGGAGGACAGGGATGGGCAGTTCTTC. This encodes CASSQGEDRDGQFF.

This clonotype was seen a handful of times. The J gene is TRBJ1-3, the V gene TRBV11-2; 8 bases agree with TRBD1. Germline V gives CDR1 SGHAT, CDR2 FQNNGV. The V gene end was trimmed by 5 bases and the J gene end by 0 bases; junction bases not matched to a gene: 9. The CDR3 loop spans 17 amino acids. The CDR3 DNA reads TGTGCCAGCAGCATCACAGGGGGGCCTTTCTCTGGAAACACCATATATTTT. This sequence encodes CASSITGGPFSGNTIYF.

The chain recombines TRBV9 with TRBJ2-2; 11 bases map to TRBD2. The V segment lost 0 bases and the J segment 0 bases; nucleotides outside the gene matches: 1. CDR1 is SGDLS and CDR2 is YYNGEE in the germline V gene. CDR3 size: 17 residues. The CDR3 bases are TGTGCCAGCAGCGTAGGACTAGCGGGGACGAACACCGGGGAGCTGTTTTTT. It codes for CASSVGLAGTNTGELFF. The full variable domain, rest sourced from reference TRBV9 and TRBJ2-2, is DSGVTQTPKHLITATGQRVTLRCSPRSGDLSVYWYQQSLDQGLQFLIQYYNGEERAKGNILERFSAQQFPDLHSELNLSSLELGDSALYFCASSVGLAGTNTGELFFGEGSRLTVL.

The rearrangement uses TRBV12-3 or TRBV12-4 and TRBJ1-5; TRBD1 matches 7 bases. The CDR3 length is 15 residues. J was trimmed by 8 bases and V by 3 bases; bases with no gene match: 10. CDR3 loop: CASSLGLIQGEPQHF. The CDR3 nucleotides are TGTGCCAGCAGTTTGGGCCTAATCCAGGGGGAGCCCCAGCATTTT.

DNA for the CDR3: TGCGCCAGCAGCTTTGACCCGCGGAACACCGGGGAGCTGTTTTTT. Translation: CASSFDPRNTGELFF. The V gene is TRBV5-1, the J gene TRBJ2-2; D unresolved. The CDR3 loop spans 15 amino acids. The germline V gene encodes CDR1 SGHRS and CDR2 YFSETQ. Trimming stripped 2 bases from V and 1 base from J, with 9 bases between.

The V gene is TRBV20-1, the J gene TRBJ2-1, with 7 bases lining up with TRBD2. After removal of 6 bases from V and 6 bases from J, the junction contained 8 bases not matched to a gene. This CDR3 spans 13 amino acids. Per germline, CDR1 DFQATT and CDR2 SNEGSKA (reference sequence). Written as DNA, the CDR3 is TGCAGTGCCTGGACTAGACAGAGCAATGAGCAGTTCTTC. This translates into CSAWTRQSNEQFF.

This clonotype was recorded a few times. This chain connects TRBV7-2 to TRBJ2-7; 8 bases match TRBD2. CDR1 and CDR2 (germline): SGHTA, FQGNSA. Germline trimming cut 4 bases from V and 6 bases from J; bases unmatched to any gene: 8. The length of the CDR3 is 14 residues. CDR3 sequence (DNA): TGTGCCAGCAGCTCCCCCCGGGAGGGGGGCGAGCAGTACGTC. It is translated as CASSSPREGGEQYV.

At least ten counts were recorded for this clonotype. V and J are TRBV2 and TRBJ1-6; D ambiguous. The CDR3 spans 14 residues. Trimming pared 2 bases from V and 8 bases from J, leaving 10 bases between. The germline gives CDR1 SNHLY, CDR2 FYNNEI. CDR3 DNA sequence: TGTGCCAGCAGTGAAAACGGCTCCTATTCACCCCTCCACTTT. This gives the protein CASSENGSYSPLHF.

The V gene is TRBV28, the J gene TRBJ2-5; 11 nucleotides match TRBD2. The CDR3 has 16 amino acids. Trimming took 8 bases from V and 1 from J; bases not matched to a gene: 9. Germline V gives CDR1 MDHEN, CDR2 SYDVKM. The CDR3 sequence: CASSLAGVLSQETQYF. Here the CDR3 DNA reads TGTGCCAGCTCACTAGCGGGGGTTCTGAGCCAAGAGACCCAGTACTTC.

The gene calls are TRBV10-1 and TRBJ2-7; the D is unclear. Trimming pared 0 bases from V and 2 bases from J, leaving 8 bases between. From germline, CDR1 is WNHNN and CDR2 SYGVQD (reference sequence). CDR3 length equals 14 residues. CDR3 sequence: CASSESGVPYEQYF. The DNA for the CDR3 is TGCGCCAGCAGTGAGTCTGGAGTTCCCTACGAGCAGTACTTC.

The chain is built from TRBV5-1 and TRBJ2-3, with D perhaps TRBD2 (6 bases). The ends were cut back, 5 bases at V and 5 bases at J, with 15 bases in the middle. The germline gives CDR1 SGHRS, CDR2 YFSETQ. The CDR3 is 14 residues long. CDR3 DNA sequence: TGCGCCAGCAGTTCGGAGGGGCCGAGAGATACGCAGTATTTT. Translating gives CASSSEGPRDTQYF.

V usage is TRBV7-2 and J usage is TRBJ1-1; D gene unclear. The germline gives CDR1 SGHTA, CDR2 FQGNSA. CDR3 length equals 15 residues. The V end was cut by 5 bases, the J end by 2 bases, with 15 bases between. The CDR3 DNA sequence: TGTGCCAGCAGCCTCCGGACGGGAGATAACACTGAAGCTTTCTTT. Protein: CASSLRTGDNTEAFF. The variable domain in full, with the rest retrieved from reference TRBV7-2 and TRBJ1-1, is GAGVSQSPSNKVTEKGKDVELRCDPISGHTALYWYRQSLGQGLEFLIYFQGNSAPDKSGLPSDRFSAERTGGSVSTLTIQRTQQEDSAVYLCASSLRTGDNTEAFFGQGTRLTVV.

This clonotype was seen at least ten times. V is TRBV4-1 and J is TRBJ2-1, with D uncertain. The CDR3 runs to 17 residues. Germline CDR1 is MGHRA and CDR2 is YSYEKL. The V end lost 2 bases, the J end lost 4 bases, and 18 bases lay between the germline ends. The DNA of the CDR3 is TGCGCCAGCAGCCAAAATCCCCAACTGGCGACATACAATGAGCAGTTCTTC. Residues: CASSQNPQLATYNEQFF.

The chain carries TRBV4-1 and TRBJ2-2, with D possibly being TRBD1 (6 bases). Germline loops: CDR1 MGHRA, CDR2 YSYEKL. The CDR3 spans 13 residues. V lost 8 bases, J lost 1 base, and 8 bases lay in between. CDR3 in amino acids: CASGGQNTGELFF. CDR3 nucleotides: TGCGCCAGCGGGGGACAGAACACCGGGGAGCTGTTTTTT.

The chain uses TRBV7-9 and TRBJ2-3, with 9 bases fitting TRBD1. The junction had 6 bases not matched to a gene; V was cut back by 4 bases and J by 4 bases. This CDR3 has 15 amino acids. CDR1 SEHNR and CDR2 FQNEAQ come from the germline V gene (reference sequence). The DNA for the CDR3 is TGTGCCAGCAGCTACCGGACAGGGGAGGCAGATACGCAGTATTTT. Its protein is CASSYRTGEADTQYF.

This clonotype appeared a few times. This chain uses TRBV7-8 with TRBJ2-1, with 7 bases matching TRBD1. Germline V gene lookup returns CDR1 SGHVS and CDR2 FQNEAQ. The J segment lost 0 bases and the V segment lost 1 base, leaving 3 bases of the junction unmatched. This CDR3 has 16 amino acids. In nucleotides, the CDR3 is TGTGCCAGCAGCTTAGGGGACAGCTACTCCTACAATGAGCAGTTCTTC. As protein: CASSLGDSYSYNEQFF.

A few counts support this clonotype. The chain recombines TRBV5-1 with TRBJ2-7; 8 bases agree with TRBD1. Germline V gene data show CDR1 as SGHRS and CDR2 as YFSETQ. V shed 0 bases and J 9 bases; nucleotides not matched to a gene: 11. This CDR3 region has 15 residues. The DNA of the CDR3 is TGCGCCAGCAGCTTGGGGCCGGGACAGGTGAAATTGCAGTACTTC. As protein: CASSLGPGQVKLQYF. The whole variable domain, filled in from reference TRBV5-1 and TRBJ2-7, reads KAGVTQTPRYLIKTRGQQVTLSCSPISGHRSVSWYQQTPGQGLQFLFEYFSETQRNKGNFPGRFSGRQFSNSRSEMNVSTLELGDSALYLCASSLGPGQVKLQYFGPGTRLTVT.

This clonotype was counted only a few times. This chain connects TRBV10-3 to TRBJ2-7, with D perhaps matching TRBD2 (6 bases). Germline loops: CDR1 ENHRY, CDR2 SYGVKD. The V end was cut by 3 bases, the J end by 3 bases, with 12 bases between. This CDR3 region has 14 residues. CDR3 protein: CAISERGLGYEQYV. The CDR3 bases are TGTGCCATCAGTGAAAGGGGACTTGGCTACGAGCAGTACGTC.

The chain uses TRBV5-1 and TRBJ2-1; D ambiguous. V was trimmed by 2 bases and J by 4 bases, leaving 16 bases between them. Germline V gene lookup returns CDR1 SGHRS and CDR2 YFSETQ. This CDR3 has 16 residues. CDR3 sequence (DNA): TGCGCCAGCAGCTTTCGGGCCCGGTCCCCTTACAATGAGCAGTTCTTC. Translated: CASSFRARSPYNEQFF.

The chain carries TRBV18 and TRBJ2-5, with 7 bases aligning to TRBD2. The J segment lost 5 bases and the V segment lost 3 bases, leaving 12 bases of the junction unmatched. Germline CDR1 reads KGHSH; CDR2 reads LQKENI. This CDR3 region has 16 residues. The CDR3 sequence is CASSPRPGGEGETQYF. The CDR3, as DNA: TGTGCCAGCTCACCGCGTCCGGGGGGTGAAGGGGAGACCCAGTACTTC.

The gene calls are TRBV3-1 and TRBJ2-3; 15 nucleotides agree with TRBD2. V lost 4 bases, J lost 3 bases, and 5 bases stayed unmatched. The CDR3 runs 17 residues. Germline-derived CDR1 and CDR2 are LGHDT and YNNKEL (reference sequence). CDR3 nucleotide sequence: TGTGCCAGCAGCCCCAGGACTAGCGGGGGGGTAACAGATACGCAGTATTTT. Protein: CASSPRTSGGVTDTQYF.

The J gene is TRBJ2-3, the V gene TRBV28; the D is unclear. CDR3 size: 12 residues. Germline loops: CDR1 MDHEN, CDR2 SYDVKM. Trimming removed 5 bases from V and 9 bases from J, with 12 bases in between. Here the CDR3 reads CASSPIVETQYF. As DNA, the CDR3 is TGTGCCAGCAGTCCCATTGTGGAAACGCAGTATTTT. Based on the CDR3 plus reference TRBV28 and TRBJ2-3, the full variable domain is DVKVTQSSRYLVKRTGEKVFLECVQDMDHENMFWYRQDPGLGLRLIYFSYDVKMKEKGDIPEGYSVSREKKERFSLILESASTNQTSMYLCASSPIVETQYFGPGTRLTVL.

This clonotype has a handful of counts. The CDR3 loop is CASSPTRPLNTEAFF. CDR3 DNA: TGTGCCAGCAGCCCTACACGGCCCTTGAACACTGAAGCTTTCTTT. This chain uses TRBV14 with TRBJ1-1; the D is unclear. Germline lookup yields CDR1 SGHDN and CDR2 FVKESK. V lost 4 bases to trimming and J lost 0 bases, with 12 bases between them. This CDR3 region has 15 residues.

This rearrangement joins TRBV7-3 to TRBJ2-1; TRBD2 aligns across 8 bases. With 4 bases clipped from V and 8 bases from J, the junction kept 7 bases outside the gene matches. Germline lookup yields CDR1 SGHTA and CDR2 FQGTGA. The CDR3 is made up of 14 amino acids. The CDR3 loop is CASSSGLVNDEQFF. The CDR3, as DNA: TGTGCCAGCAGCTCGGGACTAGTAAACGATGAGCAGTTCTTC.